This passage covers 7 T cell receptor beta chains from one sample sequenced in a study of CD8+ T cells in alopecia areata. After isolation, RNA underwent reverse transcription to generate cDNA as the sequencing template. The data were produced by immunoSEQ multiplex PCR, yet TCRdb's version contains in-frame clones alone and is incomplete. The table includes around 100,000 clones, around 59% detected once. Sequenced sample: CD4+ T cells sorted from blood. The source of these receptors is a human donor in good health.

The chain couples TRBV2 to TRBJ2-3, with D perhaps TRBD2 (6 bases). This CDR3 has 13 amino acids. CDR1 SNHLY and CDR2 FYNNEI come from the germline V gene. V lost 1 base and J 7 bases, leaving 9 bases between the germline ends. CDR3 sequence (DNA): TGTGCCAGCAGTGAAGGCGGGGTATATACGCAGTATTTT. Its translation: CASSEGGVYTQYF.

CDR3 in amino acids: CASTQFRGNYGYTF. CDR3 nucleotides: TGTGCCAGCACCCAATTCCGGGGGAACTATGGCTACACCTTC. The gene calls are TRBV7-2 and TRBJ1-2; a possible D gene is TRBD1 (5 bases). The CDR3 extends over 14 amino acids. The germline CDR1 and CDR2 sequences are SGHTA and FQGNSA. V lost 7 bases and J 2 bases, leaving 14 bases between the germline ends.

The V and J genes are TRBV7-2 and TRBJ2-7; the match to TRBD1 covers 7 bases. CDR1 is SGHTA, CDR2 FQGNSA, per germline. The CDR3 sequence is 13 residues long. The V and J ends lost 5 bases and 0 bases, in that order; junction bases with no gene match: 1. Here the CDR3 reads CASSPGGSYEQYF. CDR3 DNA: TGTGCCAGCAGCCCAGGGGGCTCCTACGAGCAGTACTTC. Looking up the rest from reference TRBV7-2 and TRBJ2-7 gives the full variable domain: GAGVSQSPSNKVTEKGKDVELRCDPISGHTALYWYRQSLGQGLEFLIYFQGNSAPDKSGLPSDRFSAERTGGSVSTLTIQRTQQEDSAVYLCASSPGGSYEQYFGPGTRLTVT.

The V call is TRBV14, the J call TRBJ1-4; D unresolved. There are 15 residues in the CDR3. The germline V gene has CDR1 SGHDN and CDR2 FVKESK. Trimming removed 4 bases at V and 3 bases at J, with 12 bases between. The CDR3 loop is CASSRFGRANEKLFF. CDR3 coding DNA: TGTGCCAGCAGCCGATTCGGGAGGGCTAATGAAAAACTGTTTTTT.

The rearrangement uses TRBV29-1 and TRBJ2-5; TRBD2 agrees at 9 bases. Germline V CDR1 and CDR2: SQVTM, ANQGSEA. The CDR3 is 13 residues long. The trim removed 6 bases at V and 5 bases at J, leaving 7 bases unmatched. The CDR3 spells CSVDGAGGETQYF. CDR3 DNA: TGCAGCGTAGACGGAGCGGGGGGTGAGACCCAGTACTTC.

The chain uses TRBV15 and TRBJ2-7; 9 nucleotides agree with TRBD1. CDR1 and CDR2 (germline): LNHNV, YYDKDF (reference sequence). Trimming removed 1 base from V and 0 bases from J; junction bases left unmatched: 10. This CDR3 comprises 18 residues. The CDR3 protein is CATSRVEGRQGGSYEQYF. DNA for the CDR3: TGTGCCACCAGCAGAGTCGAAGGCCGACAGGGGGGCTCCTACGAGCAGTACTTC.

The CDR3 loop is CSVEDGGGPGNQPQHF. The CDR3 DNA is TGCAGCGTTGAAGATGGGGGGGGACCGGGCAATCAGCCCCAGCATTTT. The chain employs TRBV29-1 and TRBJ1-5; weak D call: TRBD1 (5 bases). Per the germline V gene, CDR1 is SQVTM and CDR2 is ANQGSEA. The CDR3 has 16 residues. V lost 0 bases and J lost 2, with 14 bases in between. Based on the CDR3 plus reference TRBV29-1 and TRBJ1-5, the full variable domain is SAVISQKPSRDICQRGTSLTIQCQVDSQVTMMFWYRQQPGQSLTLIATANQGSEATYESGFVIDKFPISRPNLTFSTLTVSNMSPEDSSIYLCSVEDGGGPGNQPQHFGDGTRLSIL.